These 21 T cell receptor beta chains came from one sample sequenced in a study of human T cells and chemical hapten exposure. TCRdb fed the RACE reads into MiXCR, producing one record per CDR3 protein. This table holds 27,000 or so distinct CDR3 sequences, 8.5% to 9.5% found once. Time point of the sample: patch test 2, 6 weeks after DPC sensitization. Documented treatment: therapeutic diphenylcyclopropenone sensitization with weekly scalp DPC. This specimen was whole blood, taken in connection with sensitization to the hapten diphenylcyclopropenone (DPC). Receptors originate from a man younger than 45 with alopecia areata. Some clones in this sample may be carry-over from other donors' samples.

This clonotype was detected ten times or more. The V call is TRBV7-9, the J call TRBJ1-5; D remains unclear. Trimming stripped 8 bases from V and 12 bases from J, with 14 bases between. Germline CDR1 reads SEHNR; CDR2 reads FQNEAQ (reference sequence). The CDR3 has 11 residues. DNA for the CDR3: TGTGCCAGCGCTGGGAGCGGAGGCCAGCATTTT. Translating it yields CASAGSGGQHF.

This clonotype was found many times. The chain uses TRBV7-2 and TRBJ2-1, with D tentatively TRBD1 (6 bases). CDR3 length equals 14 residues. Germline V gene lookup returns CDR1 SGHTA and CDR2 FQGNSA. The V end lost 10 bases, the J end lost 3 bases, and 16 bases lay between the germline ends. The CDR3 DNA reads TGTGCCACCTTACAGGGCCCTCGCTACAATGAGCAGTTCTTC. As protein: CATLQGPRYNEQFF.

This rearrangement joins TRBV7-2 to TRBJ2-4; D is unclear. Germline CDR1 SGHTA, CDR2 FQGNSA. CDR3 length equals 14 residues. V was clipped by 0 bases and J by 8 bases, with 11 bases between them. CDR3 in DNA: TGTGCCAGCAGCTTAGCGCTAGGAGACCACATTCAGTACTTC. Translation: CASSLALGDHIQYF.

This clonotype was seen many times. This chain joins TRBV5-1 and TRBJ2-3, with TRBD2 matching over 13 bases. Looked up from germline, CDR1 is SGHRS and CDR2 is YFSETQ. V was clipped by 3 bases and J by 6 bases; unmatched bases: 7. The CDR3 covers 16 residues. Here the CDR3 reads CASSSTGLAGADTQYF. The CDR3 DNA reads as TGCGCCAGCAGCTCAACAGGACTAGCGGGGGCCGATACGCAGTATTTT.

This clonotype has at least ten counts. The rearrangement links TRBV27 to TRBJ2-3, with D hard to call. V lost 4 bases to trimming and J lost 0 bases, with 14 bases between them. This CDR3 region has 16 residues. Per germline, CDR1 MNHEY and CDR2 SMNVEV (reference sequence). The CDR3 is CASSSLGPVSTDTQYF. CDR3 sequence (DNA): TGTGCCAGCAGTTCCTTGGGTCCCGTAAGCACAGATACGCAGTATTTT.

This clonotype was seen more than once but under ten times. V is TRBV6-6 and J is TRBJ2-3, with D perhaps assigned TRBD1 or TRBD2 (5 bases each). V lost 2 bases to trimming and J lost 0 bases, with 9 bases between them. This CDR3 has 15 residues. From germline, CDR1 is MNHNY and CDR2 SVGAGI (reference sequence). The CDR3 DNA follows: TGTGCCAGCAGTTACGGGGGTGGTAGCACAGATACGCAGTATTTT. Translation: CASSYGGGSTDTQYF.

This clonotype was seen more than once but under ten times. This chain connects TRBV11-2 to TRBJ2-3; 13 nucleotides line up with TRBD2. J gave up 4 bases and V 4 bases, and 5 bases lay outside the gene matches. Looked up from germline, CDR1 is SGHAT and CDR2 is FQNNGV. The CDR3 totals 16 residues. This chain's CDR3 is CASSSTSGRIPDTQYF. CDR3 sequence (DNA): TGTGCCAGCAGCTCGACTAGCGGGAGGATCCCAGATACGCAGTATTTT.

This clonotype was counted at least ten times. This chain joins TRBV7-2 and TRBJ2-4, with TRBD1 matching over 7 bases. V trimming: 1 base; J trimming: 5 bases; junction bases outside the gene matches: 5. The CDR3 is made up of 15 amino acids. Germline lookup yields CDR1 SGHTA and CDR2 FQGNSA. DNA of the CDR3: TGTGCCAGCAGCTTAGTAATAGGGGGCCAAAACATTCAGTACTTC. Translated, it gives CASSLVIGGQNIQYF.

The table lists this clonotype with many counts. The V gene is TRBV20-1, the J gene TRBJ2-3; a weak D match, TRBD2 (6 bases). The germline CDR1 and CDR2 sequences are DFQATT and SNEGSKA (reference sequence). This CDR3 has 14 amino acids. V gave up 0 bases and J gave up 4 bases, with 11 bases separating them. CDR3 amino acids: CSARDGGVADTQYF. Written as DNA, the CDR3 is TGCAGTGCTAGAGATGGAGGGGTGGCAGATACGCAGTATTTT.

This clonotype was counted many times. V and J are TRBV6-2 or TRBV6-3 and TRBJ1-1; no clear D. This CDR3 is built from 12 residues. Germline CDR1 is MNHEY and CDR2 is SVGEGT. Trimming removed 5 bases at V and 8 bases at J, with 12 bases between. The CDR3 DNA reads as TGTGCCAGCAGTGGGCCCCTAGAGGAAGCTTTCTTT. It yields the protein CASSGPLEEAFF.

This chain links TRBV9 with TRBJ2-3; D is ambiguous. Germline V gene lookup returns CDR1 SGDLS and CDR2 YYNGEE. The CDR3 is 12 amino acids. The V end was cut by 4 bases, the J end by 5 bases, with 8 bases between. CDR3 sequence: CASSSRIDTQYF. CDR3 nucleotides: TGTGCCAGCAGCTCCCGAATAGATACGCAGTATTTT.

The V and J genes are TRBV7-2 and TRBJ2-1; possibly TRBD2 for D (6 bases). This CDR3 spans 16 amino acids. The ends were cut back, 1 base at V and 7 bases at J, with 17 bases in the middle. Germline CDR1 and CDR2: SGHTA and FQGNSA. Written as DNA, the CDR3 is TGTGCCAGCAGCTTAGAGGGAGGACTACCCTCAAATGAGCAGTTCTTC. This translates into CASSLEGGLPSNEQFF.

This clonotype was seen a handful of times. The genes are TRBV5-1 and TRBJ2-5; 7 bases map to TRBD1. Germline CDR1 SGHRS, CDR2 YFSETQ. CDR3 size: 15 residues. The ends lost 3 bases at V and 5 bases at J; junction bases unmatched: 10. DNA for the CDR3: TGCGCCAGCAGCTCTCGAGGGGGCGCCGGTGAGACCCAGTACTTC. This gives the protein CASSSRGGAGETQYF.

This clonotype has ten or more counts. The CDR3, as DNA: TGTGCCAGCTCACCACTTTCTGGGGGCCCGAACACTGAAGCTTTCTTT. Residues: CASSPLSGGPNTEAFF. The chain combines TRBV18 with TRBJ1-1, with D possibly matching TRBD1 (6 bases). This CDR3 has 16 residues. Deletions cut 1 base from V and 1 base from J, with 13 bases between. Germline values: CDR1 KGHSH, CDR2 LQKENI.

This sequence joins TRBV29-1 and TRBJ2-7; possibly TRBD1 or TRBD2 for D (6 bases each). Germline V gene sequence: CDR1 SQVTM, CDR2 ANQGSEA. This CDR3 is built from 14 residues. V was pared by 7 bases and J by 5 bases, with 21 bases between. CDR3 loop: CSALEGGGRNEQYF. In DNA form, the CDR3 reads TGCAGCGCTCTGGAGGGGGGCGGGCGGAACGAGCAGTACTTC.

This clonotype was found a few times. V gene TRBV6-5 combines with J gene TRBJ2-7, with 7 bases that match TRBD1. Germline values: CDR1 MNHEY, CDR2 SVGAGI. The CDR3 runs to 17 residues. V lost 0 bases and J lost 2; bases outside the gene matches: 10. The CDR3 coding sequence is TGTGCCAGCAGTTACTCGAAGTTCGGGACAGAGGCCTACGAGCAGTACTTC. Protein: CASSYSKFGTEAYEQYF.

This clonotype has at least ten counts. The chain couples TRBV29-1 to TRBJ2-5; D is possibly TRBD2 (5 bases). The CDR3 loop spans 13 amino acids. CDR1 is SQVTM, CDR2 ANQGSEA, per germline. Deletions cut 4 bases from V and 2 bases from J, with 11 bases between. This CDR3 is CSVAPGRQETQYF. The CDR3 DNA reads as TGCAGCGTTGCCCCGGGGAGACAAGAGACCCAGTACTTC.

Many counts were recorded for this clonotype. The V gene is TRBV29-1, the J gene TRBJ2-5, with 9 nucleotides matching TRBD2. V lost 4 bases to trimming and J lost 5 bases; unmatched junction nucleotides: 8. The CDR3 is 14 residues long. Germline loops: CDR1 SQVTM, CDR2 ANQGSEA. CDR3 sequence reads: CSVVRASGKETQYF. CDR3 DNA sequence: TGCAGCGTTGTAAGGGCTAGCGGGAAGGAGACCCAGTACTTC. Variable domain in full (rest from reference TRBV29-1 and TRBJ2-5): SAVISQKPSRDICQRGTSLTIQCQVDSQVTMMFWYRQQPGQSLTLIATANQGSEATYESGFVIDKFPISRPNLTFSTLTVSNMSPEDSSIYLCSVVRASGKETQYFGPGTRLLVL.

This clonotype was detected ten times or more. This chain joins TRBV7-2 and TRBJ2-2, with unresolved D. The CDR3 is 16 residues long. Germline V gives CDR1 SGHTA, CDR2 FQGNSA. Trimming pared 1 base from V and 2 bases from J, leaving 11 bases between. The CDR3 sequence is CASSLEPPPNTGELFF. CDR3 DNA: TGTGCCAGCAGCTTAGAACCTCCCCCCAACACCGGGGAGCTGTTTTTT.

CDR3 in amino acids: CASSSGGLAGTGDTQYF. The CDR3 nucleotides are TGTGCCAGCAGCTCCGGCGGCCTAGCGGGGACTGGAGATACGCAGTATTTT. This chain connects TRBV11-2 to TRBJ2-3; 9 nucleotides align to TRBD2. V lost 4 bases and J lost 5; bases outside the gene matches: 13. The length of the CDR3 is 17 residues. Germline values: CDR1 SGHAT, CDR2 FQNNGV.

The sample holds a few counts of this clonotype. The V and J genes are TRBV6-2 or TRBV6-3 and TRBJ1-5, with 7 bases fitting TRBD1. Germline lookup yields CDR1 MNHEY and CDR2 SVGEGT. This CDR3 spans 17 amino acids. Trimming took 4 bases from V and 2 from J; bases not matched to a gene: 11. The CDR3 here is CASSLRTGVWGNQPQHF. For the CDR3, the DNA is TGTGCCAGCAGTTTGCGAACAGGGGTTTGGGGCAATCAGCCCCAGCATTTT.